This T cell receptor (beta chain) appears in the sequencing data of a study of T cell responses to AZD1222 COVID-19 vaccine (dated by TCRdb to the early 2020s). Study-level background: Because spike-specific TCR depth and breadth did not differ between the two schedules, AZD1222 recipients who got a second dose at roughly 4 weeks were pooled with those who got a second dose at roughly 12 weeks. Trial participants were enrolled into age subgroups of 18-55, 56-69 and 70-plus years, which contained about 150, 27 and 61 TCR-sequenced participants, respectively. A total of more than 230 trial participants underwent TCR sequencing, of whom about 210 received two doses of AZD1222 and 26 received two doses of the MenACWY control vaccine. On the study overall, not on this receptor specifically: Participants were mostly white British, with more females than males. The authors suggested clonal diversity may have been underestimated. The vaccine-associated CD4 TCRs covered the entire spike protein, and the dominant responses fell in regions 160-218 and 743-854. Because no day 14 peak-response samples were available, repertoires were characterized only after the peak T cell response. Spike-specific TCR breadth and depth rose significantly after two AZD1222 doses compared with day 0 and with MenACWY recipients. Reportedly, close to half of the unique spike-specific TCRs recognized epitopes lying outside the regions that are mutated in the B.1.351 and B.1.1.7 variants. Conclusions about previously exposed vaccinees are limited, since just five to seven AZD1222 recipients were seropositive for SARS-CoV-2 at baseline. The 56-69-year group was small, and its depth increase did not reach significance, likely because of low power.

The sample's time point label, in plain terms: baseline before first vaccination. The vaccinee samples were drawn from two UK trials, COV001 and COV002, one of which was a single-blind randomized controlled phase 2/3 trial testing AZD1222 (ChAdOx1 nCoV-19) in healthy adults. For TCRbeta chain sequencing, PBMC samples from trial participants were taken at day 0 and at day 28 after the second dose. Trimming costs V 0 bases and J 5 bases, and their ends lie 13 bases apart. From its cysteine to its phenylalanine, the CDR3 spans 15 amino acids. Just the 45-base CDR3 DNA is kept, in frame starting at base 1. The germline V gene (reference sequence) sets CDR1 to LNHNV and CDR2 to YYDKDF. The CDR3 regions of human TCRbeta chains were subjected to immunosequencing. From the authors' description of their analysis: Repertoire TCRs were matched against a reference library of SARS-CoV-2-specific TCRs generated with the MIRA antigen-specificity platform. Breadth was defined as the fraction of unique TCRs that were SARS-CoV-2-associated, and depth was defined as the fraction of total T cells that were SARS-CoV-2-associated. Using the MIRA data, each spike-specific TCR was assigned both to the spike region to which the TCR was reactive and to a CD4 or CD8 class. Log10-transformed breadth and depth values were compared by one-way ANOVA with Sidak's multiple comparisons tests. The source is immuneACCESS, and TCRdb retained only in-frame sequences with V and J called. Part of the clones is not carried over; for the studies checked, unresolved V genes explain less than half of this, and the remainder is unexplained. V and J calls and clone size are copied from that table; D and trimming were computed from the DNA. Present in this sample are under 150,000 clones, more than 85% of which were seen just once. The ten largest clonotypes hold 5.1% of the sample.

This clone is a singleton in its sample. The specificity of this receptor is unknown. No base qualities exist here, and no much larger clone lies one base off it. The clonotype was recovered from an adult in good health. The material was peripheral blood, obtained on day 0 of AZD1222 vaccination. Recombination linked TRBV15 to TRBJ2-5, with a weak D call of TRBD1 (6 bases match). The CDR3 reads CATSRDQGTGETQYF. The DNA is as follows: TGTGCCACCAGCAGAGACCAGGGGACGGGGGAGACCCAGTACTTC. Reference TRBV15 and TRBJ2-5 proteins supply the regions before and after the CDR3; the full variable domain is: DAMVIQNPRYQVTQFGKPVTLSCSQTLNHNVMYWYQQKSSQAPKLLFHYYDKDFNNEADTPDNFQSRRPNTSFCFLDIRSPGLGDTAMYLCATSRDQGTGETQYFGPGTRLLVL.